Following are 25 T cell receptor beta chains from one sample sequenced in a study of blood T cell repertoires in COVID-19. Measured with immunoSEQ multiplex PCR; TCRdb has only the in-frame clones, and not every one. The data contain roughly 350,000 clones, around 86% of them seen just once; the ten biggest clones take up nearly 6.5%. Material for sequencing was peripheral blood. These receptors were collected from a woman aged 45-60 years with COVID-19, enrolled during active disease.

The gene calls are TRBV9 and TRBJ2-7; 8 nucleotides agree with TRBD1. This CDR3 is 16 amino acids long. With V trimmed by 0 bases and J by 1 base, 6 bases remained unmatched. Germline V gene data show CDR1 as SGDLS and CDR2 as YYNGEE. The CDR3 is CASSVAGGQESYEQYF. CDR3 in DNA: TGTGCCAGCAGCGTAGCTGGGGGACAGGAGTCCTACGAGCAGTACTTC.

The J gene is TRBJ1-1, the V gene TRBV7-3; D is perhaps TRBD1 (5 bases). The CDR3 consists of 15 residues. Germline V CDR1 and CDR2: SGHTA, FQGTGA. The ends were cut back, 5 bases at V and 5 bases at J, with 18 bases in the middle. CDR3 DNA sequence: TGTGCCAGCAGCCTTCGGGGGTTATCGGAAACTGAAGCTTTCTTT. Amino acid sequence: CASSLRGLSETEAFF.

The chain employs TRBV2 and TRBJ2-3, with 7 bases that match TRBD2. From germline, CDR1 is SNHLY and CDR2 FYNNEI. J lost 4 bases, V lost 2 bases, and 12 bases had no gene match. This CDR3 spans 17 amino acids. CDR3 amino acids: CASSEWFRLAGSDTQYF. For the CDR3, the DNA is TGTGCCAGCAGTGAATGGTTTCGACTAGCCGGATCAGATACGCAGTATTTT.

CDR3 coding DNA: TGTGCCAGCAGTAAACAGGCCTCCTACGAGCAGTACTTC. Translation: CASSKQASYEQYF. The chain has TRBV5-5 and TRBJ2-7; D might be TRBD1 (5 bases). V shed 5 bases and J shed 0 bases, with 9 bases lying between them. The CDR3 loop spans 13 amino acids. CDR1 and CDR2 from the germline V gene are SGHKS and YYEKEE (reference sequence).

The V gene is TRBV5-1, the J gene TRBJ2-3, with TRBD2 as a possible D gene (5 bases). V lost 0 bases and J lost 2, with 7 bases in between. This CDR3 is 14 amino acids long. Germline V lookup: CDR1 SGHRS, CDR2 YFSETQ. CDR3 in DNA: TGCGCCAGCAGCTTGGTCGGGGTCACAGATACGCAGTATTTT. It codes for CASSLVGVTDTQYF. Looking up the rest from reference TRBV5-1 and TRBJ2-3 gives the full variable domain: KAGVTQTPRYLIKTRGQQVTLSCSPISGHRSVSWYQQTPGQGLQFLFEYFSETQRNKGNFPGRFSGRQFSNSRSEMNVSTLELGDSALYLCASSLVGVTDTQYFGPGTRLTVL.

The chain joins TRBV19 to TRBJ1-5; no reliable D call. The CDR3 runs 13 residues. Per the germline V gene, CDR1 is LNHDA and CDR2 is SQIVND (reference sequence). V lost 2 bases, J lost 6 bases, and 8 bases lay in between. Written as DNA, the CDR3 is TGTGCCAGTAGTATACAGCCTAGTCAGCCCCAGCATTTT. Protein product: CASSIQPSQPQHF.

The J gene is TRBJ2-3, the V gene TRBV7-9, with 7 bases aligning to TRBD2. CDR3 size: 14 residues. The ends lost 0 bases at V and 5 bases at J; junction bases unmatched: 2. CDR1 is SEHNR and CDR2 is FQNEAQ in the germline V gene (reference sequence). The CDR3 region has the DNA TGTGCCAGCAGCTTAGCTGGGGGGGGAGATACGCAGTATTTT. It specifies CASSLAGGGDTQYF. Full variable domain (rest looked up from reference TRBV7-9 and TRBJ2-3): DTGVSQNPRHKITKRGQNVTFRCDPISEHNRLYWYRQTLGQGPEFLTYFQNEAQLEKSRLLSDRFSAERPKGSFSTLEIQRTEQGDSAMYLCASSLAGGGDTQYFGPGTRLTVL.

This sequence joins TRBV10-2 and TRBJ2-1, with 8 bases aligning to TRBD1. CDR3 length equals 11 residues. Trimming removed 8 bases from V and 9 bases from J; junction bases left unmatched: 3. Looked up from germline, CDR1 is WSHSY and CDR2 is SAAADI. The CDR3 is CASVQGAEQFF. As DNA, the CDR3 is TGCGCCAGCGTCCAGGGGGCTGAGCAGTTCTTC.

This rearrangement joins TRBV11-2 to TRBJ1-2, with TRBD1 matching over 9 bases. The germline V gene encodes CDR1 SGHAT and CDR2 FQNNGV. V shed 4 bases, J shed 2 bases, and the junction held 5 bases outside the gene matches. The CDR3 totals 15 residues. The CDR3: CASSWRTGENYGYTF. CDR3 nucleotide sequence: TGTGCCAGCAGCTGGCGGACAGGGGAAAACTATGGCTACACCTTC.

The chain couples TRBV10-3 to TRBJ1-5, with TRBD1 matching over 9 bases. With 2 bases clipped from V and 3 bases from J, the junction kept 2 bases outside the gene matches. The germline V gene has CDR1 ENHRY and CDR2 SYGVKD. The CDR3 loop spans 15 amino acids. Here the CDR3 DNA reads TGTGCCATCAGTGAGGGGACAGGGTTCAATCAGCCCCAGCATTTT. Its protein product is CAISEGTGFNQPQHF.

J is TRBJ1-2 and V is TRBV24-1; 8 bases are a match to TRBD1. The junction had 10 bases not matched to a gene; V was cut back by 10 bases and J by 4 bases. CDR3 length equals 14 residues. Germline CDR1 KGHDR, CDR2 SFDVKD. CDR3: CATSRTGQTYGYTF. The CDR3 coding sequence is TGTGCCACTTCCCGGACAGGGCAAACCTATGGCTACACCTTC.

This chain links TRBV19 with TRBJ1-2; perhaps TRBD1 as D (5 bases). Trimming cost V 1 base and J 0 bases, with 12 bases left between them. Per the germline V gene, CDR1 is LNHDA and CDR2 is SQIVND (reference sequence). The CDR3 loop spans 16 amino acids. CDR3 in amino acids: CASSIAPGGTNYGYTF. As DNA, the CDR3 is TGTGCCAGTAGTATAGCCCCGGGGGGGACTAACTATGGCTACACCTTC.

The rearrangement links TRBV6-2 or TRBV6-3 to TRBJ2-1; D is possibly TRBD2 (5 bases). The CDR3 spans 13 residues. Germline assignment: CDR1 MNHEY and CDR2 SVGEGT. The V gene lost 5 bases and the J gene lost 9 bases, with 14 bases spanning the gap. CDR3: CASSRGPTTEQFF. In DNA, the CDR3 is TGTGCCAGCAGTCGAGGACCGACTACTGAGCAGTTCTTC.

This rearrangement joins TRBV9 to TRBJ1-4; TRBD1 matches 7 bases. With V trimmed by 3 bases and J by 4 bases, 6 bases remained unmatched. The V gene's germline CDR1 is SGDLS and CDR2 YYNGEE. CDR3 size: 15 residues. The CDR3 DNA reads as TGTGCCAGCAGCGCCCAGGGACAGCATAATGAAAAACTGTTTTTT. This codes for CASSAQGQHNEKLFF.

This chain joins TRBV10-3 and TRBJ1-5; TRBD1 is a possible D gene (5 bases). Germline assignment: CDR1 ENHRY and CDR2 SYGVKD. This CDR3 has 14 residues. Trimming left V 10 bases short and J 6 bases short, with 19 bases between. The CDR3 here is CATEPGPTGQPQHF. As DNA, the CDR3 is TGTGCCACAGAGCCAGGGCCCACCGGTCAGCCCCAGCATTTT.

The chain links TRBV18 to TRBJ2-3, with D uncertain. V was pared by 3 bases and J by 4 bases, with 5 bases between. The V gene's germline CDR1 is KGHSH and CDR2 LQKENI. The CDR3 spans 12 residues. CDR3 bases: TGTGCCAGCTCACCTCTAGCAGATACGCAGTATTTT. Protein: CASSPLADTQYF.

V usage is TRBV12-3 or TRBV12-4 and J usage is TRBJ2-1, with D possibly being TRBD1 (6 bases). Trimming pared 7 bases from V and 4 bases from J, leaving 8 bases between. This CDR3 has 12 residues. This chain's CDR3 is CASTGTYNEQFF. In DNA, the CDR3 is TGTGCCAGCACCGGGACATACAATGAGCAGTTCTTC.

This clone was counted between two and nine times. This sequence joins TRBV6-5 and TRBJ1-1; no firm D call. Germline loops: CDR1 MNHEY, CDR2 SVGAGI. The CDR3 sequence is 12 residues long. Trimming left V 10 bases short and J 4 bases short, with 13 bases between. The CDR3 sequence is CATRSGSTEAFF. The CDR3 DNA reads as TGTGCCACCCGCTCGGGGAGCACTGAAGCTTTCTTT.

The chain uses TRBV29-1 and TRBJ2-3; D is ambiguous. The CDR3 totals 10 residues. V dropped 4 bases and J dropped 6 bases, with 5 bases sitting between them. Germline V gene sequence: CDR1 SQVTM, CDR2 ANQGSEA. The CDR3: CSVGADTQYF. The CDR3 DNA reads TGCAGCGTTGGCGCGGATACGCAGTATTTT.

The V and J genes are TRBV10-3 and TRBJ2-7; a possible D gene is TRBD2 (5 bases). The CDR3 loop spans 13 amino acids. V was trimmed by 4 bases and J by 0 bases, leaving 7 bases between them. Germline V gene data show CDR1 as ENHRY and CDR2 as SYGVKD. CDR3: CAISGGSSYEQYF. CDR3 sequence (DNA): TGTGCCATCAGTGGAGGGAGCTCCTACGAGCAGTACTTC.

This clone was found once. The gene calls are TRBV29-1 and TRBJ1-1; TRBD1 agrees at 8 bases. Trimming cost V 6 bases and J 1 base; bases outside gene matches: 4. CDR3 length equals 13 residues. CDR1 is SQVTM and CDR2 is ANQGSEA in the germline V gene. The DNA for the CDR3 is TGCAGCGTCGATACAGGGGGGAACACTGAAGCTTTCTTT. Its protein is CSVDTGGNTEAFF.

The V and J genes are TRBV2 and TRBJ1-4, with no clear D. V lost 5 bases and J lost 3, with 19 bases in between. The CDR3 contains 17 residues. In germline, CDR1 is SNHLY, CDR2 FYNNEI. As DNA, the CDR3 is TGTGCCAGCAGTTATTCGGGATATGCAAAGCCTAATGAAAAACTGTTTTTT. Residues: CASSYSGYAKPNEKLFF.

The V and J genes are TRBV19 and TRBJ2-1, with 11 positions matching TRBD2. J lost 10 bases, V lost 3 bases, and 11 bases had no gene match. Germline CDR1 is LNHDA and CDR2 is SQIVND (reference sequence). The CDR3 is 16 amino acids. This CDR3 reads CASSIGGTSGRYEQFF. The CDR3 DNA is TGTGCCAGTAGTATTGGGGGGACTAGCGGTAGATACGAGCAGTTCTTC.

The V and J genes are TRBV19 and TRBJ1-2, with D tentatively TRBD1 (5 bases). The germline V gene encodes CDR1 LNHDA and CDR2 SQIVND (reference sequence). V was cut by 0 bases and J by 4 bases, with 15 bases left in between. This CDR3 is 16 amino acids long. This CDR3 reads CASSIDRSRVSYGYTF. The CDR3, as DNA: TGTGCCAGTAGTATAGATCGCTCCAGGGTCAGCTATGGCTACACCTTC.

V usage is TRBV29-1 and J usage is TRBJ2-5, with TRBD2 identical over 7 bases. The V gene's germline CDR1 is SQVTM and CDR2 ANQGSEA. This CDR3 has 14 amino acids. CDR3 sequence (DNA): TGCATGGTCGGGGCGGGAGAAGTACGGGAGACCCAGTACTTC. Its translation is CMVGAGEVRETQYF.